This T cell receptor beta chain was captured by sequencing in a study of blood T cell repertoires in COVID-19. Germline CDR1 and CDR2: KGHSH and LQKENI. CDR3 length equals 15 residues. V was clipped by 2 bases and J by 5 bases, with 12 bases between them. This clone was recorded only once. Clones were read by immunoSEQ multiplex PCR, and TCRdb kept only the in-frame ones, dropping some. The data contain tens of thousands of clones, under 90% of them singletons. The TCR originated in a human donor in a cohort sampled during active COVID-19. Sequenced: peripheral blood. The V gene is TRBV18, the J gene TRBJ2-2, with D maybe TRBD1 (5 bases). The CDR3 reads CASSPMTVTTGELFF. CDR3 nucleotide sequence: TGTGCCAGCTCACCAATGACAGTAACAACCGGGGAGCTGTTTTTT.